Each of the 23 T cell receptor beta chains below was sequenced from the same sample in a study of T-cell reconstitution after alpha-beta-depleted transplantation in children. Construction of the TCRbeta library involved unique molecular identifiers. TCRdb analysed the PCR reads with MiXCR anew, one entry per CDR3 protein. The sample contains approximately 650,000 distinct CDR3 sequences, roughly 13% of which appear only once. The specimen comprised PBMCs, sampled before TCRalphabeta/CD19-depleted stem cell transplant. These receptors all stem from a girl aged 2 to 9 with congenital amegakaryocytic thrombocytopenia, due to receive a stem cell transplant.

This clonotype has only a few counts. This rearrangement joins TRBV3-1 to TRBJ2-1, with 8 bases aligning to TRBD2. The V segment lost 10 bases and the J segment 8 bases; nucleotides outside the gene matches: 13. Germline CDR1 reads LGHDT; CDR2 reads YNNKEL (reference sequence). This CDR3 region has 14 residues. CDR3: CATTRAGGVYEQFF. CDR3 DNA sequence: TGTGCCACCACCAGGGCGGGAGGAGTCTATGAGCAGTTCTTC.

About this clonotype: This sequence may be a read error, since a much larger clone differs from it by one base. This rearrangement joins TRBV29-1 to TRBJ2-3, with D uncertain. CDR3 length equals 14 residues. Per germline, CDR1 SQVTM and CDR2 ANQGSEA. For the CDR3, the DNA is TGCAGCGTTGTCGCGCGGCACACCACAGAGACGCAGTATTTT. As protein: CSVVARHTTETQYF.

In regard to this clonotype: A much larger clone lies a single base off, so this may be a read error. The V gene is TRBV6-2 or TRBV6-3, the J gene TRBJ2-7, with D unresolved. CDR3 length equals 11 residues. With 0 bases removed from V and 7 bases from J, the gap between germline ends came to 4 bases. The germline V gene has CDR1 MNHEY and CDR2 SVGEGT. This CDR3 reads CASSYSIEQYF. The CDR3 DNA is TGTGCCAGCAGTTACTCGATTGAGCAGTACTTC.

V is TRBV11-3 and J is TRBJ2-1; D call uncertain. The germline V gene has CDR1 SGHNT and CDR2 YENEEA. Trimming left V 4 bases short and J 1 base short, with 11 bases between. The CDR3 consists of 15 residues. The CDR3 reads CASSSGRISYNEQFF. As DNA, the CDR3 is TGTGCCAGCAGCTCCGGACGGATTTCCTACAATGAGCAGTTCTTC.

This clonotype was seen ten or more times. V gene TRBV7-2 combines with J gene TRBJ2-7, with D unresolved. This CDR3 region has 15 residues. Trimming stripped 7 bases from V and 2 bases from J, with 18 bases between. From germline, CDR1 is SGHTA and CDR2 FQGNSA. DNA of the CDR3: TGTGCCAGCATCCCGGTTGATCGCAAGCCCTACGAGCAGTACTTC. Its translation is CASIPVDRKPYEQYF. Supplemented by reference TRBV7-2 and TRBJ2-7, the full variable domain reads GAGVSQSPSNKVTEKGKDVELRCDPISGHTALYWYRQSLGQGLEFLIYFQGNSAPDKSGLPSDRFSAERTGGSVSTLTIQRTQQEDSAVYLCASIPVDRKPYEQYFGPGTRLTVT.

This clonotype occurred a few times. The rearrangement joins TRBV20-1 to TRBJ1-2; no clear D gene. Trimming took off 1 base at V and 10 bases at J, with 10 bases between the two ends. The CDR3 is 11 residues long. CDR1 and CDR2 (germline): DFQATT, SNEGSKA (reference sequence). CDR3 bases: TGCAGTGCTAGAGCCGGTGGGATCTACACCTTC. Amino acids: CSARAGGIYTF.

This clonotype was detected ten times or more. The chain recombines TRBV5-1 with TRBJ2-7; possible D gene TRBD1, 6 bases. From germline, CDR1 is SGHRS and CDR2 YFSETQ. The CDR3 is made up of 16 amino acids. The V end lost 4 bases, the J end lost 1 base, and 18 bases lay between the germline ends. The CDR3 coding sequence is TGCGCCAGCAGCCCTTTAACAGGGATGGGTTCCTACGAGCAGTACTTC. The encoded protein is CASSPLTGMGSYEQYF.

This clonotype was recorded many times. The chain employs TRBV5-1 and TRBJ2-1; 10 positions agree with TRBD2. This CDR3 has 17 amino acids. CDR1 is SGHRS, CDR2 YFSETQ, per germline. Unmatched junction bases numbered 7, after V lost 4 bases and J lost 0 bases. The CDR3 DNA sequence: TGCGCCAGCAGCGAAGATCCTAGCGGGAGCTCCTACAATGAGCAGTTCTTC. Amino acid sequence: CASSEDPSGSSYNEQFF.

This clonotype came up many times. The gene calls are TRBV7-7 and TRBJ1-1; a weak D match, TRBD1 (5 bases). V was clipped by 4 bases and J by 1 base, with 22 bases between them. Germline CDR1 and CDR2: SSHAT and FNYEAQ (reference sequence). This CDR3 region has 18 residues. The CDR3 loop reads CASSSQLSLRVGNTEAFF. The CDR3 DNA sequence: TGTGCCAGCAGCTCCCAACTATCCCTCAGGGTTGGGAACACTGAAGCTTTCTTT.

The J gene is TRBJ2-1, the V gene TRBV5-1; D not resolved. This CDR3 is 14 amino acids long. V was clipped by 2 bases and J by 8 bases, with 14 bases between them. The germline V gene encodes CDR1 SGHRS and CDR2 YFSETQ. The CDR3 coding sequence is TGCGCCAGCAGCTTTGGTCTAGTAGACCATGAGCAGTTCTTC. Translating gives CASSFGLVDHEQFF.

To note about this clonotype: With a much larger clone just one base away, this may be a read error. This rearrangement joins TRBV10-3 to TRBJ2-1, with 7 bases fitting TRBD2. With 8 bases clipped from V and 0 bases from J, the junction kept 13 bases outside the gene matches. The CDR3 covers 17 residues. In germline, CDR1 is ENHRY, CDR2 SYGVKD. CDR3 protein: CAISRASGRGSYNEQFF. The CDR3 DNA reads TGTGCCATCTCTAGGGCTAGCGGACGGGGCTCCTACAATGAGCAGTTCTTC.

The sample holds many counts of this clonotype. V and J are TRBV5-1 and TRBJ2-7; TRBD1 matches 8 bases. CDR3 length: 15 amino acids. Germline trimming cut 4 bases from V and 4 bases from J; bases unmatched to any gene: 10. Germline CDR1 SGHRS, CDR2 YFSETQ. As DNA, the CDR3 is TGCGCCAGCAGCGGAGCCGGGACAGGATCTTACGAGCAGTACTTC. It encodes CASSGAGTGSYEQYF.

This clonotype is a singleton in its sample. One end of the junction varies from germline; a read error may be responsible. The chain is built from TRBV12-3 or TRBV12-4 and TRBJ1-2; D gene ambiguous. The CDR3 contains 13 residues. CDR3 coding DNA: TGTGCCAGCAGTTTAGGGGTATTCTATGGCGACACCTTC. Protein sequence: CASSLGVFYGDTF.

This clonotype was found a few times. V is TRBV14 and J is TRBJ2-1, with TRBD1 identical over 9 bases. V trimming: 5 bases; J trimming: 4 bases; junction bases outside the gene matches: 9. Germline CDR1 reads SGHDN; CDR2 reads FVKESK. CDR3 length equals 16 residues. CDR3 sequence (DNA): TGTGCCAGCAGCGCAGGACAGGGGCGGCCTTACAATGAGCAGTTCTTC. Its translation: CASSAGQGRPYNEQFF.

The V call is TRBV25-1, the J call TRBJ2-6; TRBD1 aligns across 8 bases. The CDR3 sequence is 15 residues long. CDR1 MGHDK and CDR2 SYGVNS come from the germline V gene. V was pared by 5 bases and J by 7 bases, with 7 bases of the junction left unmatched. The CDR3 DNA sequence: TGTGCCAGCAGTAACACCGGGACAGGAGCCAACGTCCTGACTTTC. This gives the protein CASSNTGTGANVLTF. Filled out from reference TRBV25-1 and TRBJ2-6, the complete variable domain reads EADIYQTPRYLVIGTGKKITLECSQTMGHDKMYWYQQDPGMELHLIHYSYGVNSTEKGDLSSESTVSRIRTEHFPLTLESARPSHTSQYLCASSNTGTGANVLTFGAGSRLTVL.

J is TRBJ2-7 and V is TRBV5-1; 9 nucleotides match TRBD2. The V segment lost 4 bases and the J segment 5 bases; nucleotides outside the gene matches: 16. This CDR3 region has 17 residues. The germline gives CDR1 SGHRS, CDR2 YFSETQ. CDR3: CASSIYAGTSTFHEQYF. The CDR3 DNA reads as TGCGCCAGCAGCATATACGCCGGGACTAGCACGTTCCACGAGCAGTACTTC. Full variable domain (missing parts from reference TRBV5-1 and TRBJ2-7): KAGVTQTPRYLIKTRGQQVTLSCSPISGHRSVSWYQQTPGQGLQFLFEYFSETQRNKGNFPGRFSGRQFSNSRSEMNVSTLELGDSALYLCASSIYAGTSTFHEQYFGPGTRLTVT.

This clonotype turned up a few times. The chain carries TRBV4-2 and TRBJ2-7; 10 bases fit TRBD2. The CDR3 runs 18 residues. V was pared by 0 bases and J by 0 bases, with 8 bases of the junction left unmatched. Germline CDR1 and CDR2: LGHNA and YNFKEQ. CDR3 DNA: TGTGCCAGCAGCCAAGATACTCACGAGCGGGAGGGCTCCTACGAGCAGTACTTC. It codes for CASSQDTHEREGSYEQYF.

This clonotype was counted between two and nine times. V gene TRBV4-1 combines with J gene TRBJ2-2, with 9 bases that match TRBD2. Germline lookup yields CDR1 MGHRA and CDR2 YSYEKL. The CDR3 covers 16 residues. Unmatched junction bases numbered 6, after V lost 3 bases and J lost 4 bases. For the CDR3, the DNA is TGCGCCAGCAGCCAGCGACCACTAGCGGGCACCGGGGAGCTGTTTTTT. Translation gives CASSQRPLAGTGELFF.

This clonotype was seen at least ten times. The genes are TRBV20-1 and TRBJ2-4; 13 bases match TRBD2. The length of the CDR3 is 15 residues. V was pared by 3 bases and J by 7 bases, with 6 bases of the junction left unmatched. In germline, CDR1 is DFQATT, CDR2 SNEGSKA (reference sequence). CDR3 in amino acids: CSASLLAGGPNIQYF. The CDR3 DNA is TGCAGTGCTAGCTTACTAGCGGGAGGGCCGAACATTCAGTACTTC.

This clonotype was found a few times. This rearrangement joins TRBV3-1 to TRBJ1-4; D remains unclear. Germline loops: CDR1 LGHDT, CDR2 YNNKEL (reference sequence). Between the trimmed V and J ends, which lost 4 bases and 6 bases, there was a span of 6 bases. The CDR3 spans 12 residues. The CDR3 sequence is CASSPPDEKLFF. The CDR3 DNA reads TGTGCCAGCAGCCCACCCGATGAAAAACTGTTTTTT.

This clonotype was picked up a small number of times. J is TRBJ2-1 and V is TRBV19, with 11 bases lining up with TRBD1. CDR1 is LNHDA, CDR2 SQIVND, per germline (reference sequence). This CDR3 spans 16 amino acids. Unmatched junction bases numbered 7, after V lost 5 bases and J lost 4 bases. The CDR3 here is CASSPRTGGIYNEQFF. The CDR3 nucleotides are TGTGCCAGTAGTCCGAGGACAGGGGGCATATACAATGAGCAGTTCTTC.

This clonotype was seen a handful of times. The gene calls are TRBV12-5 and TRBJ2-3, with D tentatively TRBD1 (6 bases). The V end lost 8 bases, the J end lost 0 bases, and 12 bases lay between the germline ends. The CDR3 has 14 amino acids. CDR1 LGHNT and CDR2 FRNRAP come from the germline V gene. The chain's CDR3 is CASYQGISTDTQYF. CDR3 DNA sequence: TGTGCTAGTTATCAGGGGATAAGCACAGATACGCAGTATTTT.

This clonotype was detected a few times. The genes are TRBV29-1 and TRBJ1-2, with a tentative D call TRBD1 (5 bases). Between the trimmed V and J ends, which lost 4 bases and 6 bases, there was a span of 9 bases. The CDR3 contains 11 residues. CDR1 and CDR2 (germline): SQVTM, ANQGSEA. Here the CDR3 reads CSVGRVDGYTF. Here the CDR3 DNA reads TGCAGCGTTGGCAGGGTAGATGGCTACACCTTC.